The 20 T cell receptor beta chains below come from one sample, sequenced in a study of blood T cell repertoires in COVID-19. Assay used: immunoSEQ multiplex PCR; TCRdb lists only in-frame clones, some missing. This table has about 260,000 clones, approximately 87% appearing once. The sequencing sample was made of peripheral blood. These receptors were obtained from a woman aged 40-49 years who had recovered from COVID-19.

The chain links TRBV5-4 to TRBJ2-2, with TRBD1 identical over 8 bases. CDR3 length: 16 residues. V shed 4 bases, J shed 0 bases, and the junction held 5 bases outside the gene matches. The germline gives CDR1 SGHNT, CDR2 YYREEE (reference sequence). The CDR3 protein is CASSGRQGTNTGELFF. For the CDR3, the DNA is TGTGCCAGCAGCGGAAGACAGGGGACGAACACCGGGGAGCTGTTTTTT.

V usage is TRBV6-5 and J usage is TRBJ2-7; 8 bases are shared with TRBD1. Trimming took 7 bases from V and 4 from J; bases not matched to a gene: 9. The CDR3 spans 14 residues. CDR1 and CDR2 from the germline V gene are MNHEY and SVGAGI. CDR3 DNA sequence: TGTGCCAGCATGCGGGGACAGGTGTATTACGAGCAGTACTTC. Translated, it gives CASMRGQVYYEQYF.

The chain uses TRBV5-5 and TRBJ1-3; no firm D call. The germline V and J ends were trimmed by 2 bases and 4 bases, with 13 bases remaining between them. Per germline, CDR1 SGHKS and CDR2 YYEKEE (reference sequence). This CDR3 is built from 15 residues. CDR3 in DNA: TGTGCCAGCAGCTTAGGACGGGGTGGAGGAAACACCATATATTTT. Amino acids: CASSLGRGGGNTIYF.

This chain joins TRBV10-1 and TRBJ2-5; D is unclear. Per the germline V gene, CDR1 is WNHNN and CDR2 is SYGVQD (reference sequence). V lost 2 bases, J lost 1 base, and 8 bases lay in between. The CDR3 covers 14 residues. The chain's CDR3 is CASSETQSQETQYF. CDR3 nucleotides: TGCGCCAGCAGTGAGACCCAGTCCCAAGAGACCCAGTACTTC.

This chain uses TRBV12-5 with TRBJ2-3; maybe TRBD1 (5 bases). The CDR3 totals 13 residues. Trimming pared 5 bases from V and 1 base from J, leaving 7 bases between. Germline V gives CDR1 LGHNT, CDR2 FRNRAP. DNA for the CDR3: TGTGCTAGTGGTAGGGGCGGCACAGATACGCAGTATTTT. This sequence encodes CASGRGGTDTQYF.

The V call is TRBV5-1, the J call TRBJ2-5, with D perhaps matching TRBD2 (6 bases). This CDR3 is built from 13 residues. Germline V gene sequence: CDR1 SGHRS, CDR2 YFSETQ. Trimming stripped 2 bases from V and 5 bases from J, with 10 bases between. The chain's CDR3 is CASSFGGLETQYF. The CDR3 DNA follows: TGCGCCAGCAGCTTTGGAGGGTTGGAGACCCAGTACTTC.

V is TRBV6-1 and J is TRBJ2-7; D may be TRBD1 (5 bases). The CDR3 is 15 amino acids. The V end was cut by 1 base, the J end by 5 bases, with 15 bases between. The germline gives CDR1 MNHNS, CDR2 SASEGT. CDR3 amino acids: CASSEDNRPRDEQYF. The DNA for the CDR3 is TGTGCCAGCAGTGAAGATAACAGGCCTAGGGACGAGCAGTACTTC.

CDR3 in amino acids: CACREDRGYNSPLHF. CDR3 bases: TGTGCCTGCAGAGAGGACAGGGGTTATAATTCACCCCTCCACTTT. The J gene is TRBJ1-6, the V gene TRBV19; 9 bases fit TRBD1. Trimming at V came to 11 bases and at J to 4 bases, leaving 9 bases not matched to a gene. From germline, CDR1 is LNHDA and CDR2 SQIVND (reference sequence). The CDR3 is 15 amino acids.

This chain joins TRBV15 and TRBJ2-3; the D gene is possibly TRBD1 (6 bases). Trimming took 6 bases from V and 1 from J, leaving 11 bases between them. The germline V gene has CDR1 LNHNV and CDR2 YYDKDF (reference sequence). The CDR3 totals 14 residues. The CDR3 DNA is TGTGCCACCAGTAAGAGGACAGGCACAGATACGCAGTATTTT. It is translated as CATSKRTGTDTQYF.

This clone was detected a few times. This chain links TRBV2 with TRBJ2-2, with TRBD1 as a possible D gene (5 bases). The CDR3 runs to 13 residues. CDR1 is SNHLY, CDR2 FYNNEI, per germline. V gave up 2 bases and J gave up 5 bases, with 6 bases separating them. The CDR3: CASSEQGTGELFF. The CDR3 DNA follows: TGTGCCAGCAGTGAACAGGGTACCGGGGAGCTGTTTTTT.

The sample holds one count of this clone. V gene TRBV18 combines with J gene TRBJ2-3; 10 bases match TRBD2. The CDR3 has 15 residues. The ends lost 2 bases at V and 6 bases at J; junction bases unmatched: 5. Germline V gene data show CDR1 as KGHSH and CDR2 as LQKENI. The chain's CDR3 is CASSPVAGGMDTQYF. DNA of the CDR3: TGTGCCAGCTCACCAGTAGCGGGGGGAATGGATACGCAGTATTTT. Full variable domain (missing parts from reference TRBV18 and TRBJ2-3): NAGVMQNPRHLVRRRGQEARLRCSPMKGHSHVYWYRQLPEEGLKFMVYLQKENIIDESGMPKERFSAEFPKEGPSILRIQQVVRGDSAAYFCASSPVAGGMDTQYFGPGTRLTVL.

This clone was observed once. This chain links TRBV19 with TRBJ1-2; tentative D call: TRBD1 (6 bases). V was trimmed by 0 bases and J by 4 bases, leaving 9 bases between them. The germline gives CDR1 LNHDA, CDR2 SQIVND (reference sequence). The CDR3 extends over 14 amino acids. Here the CDR3 reads CASSIDFRGYGYTF. In nucleotides, the CDR3 is TGTGCCAGTAGTATAGATTTCAGGGGCTATGGCTACACCTTC.

This chain uses TRBV6-5 with TRBJ1-3; possibly TRBD1 for D (5 bases). V lost 4 bases and J lost 8, with 15 bases in between. CDR3 length: 14 amino acids. CDR1 and CDR2 (germline): MNHEY, SVGAGI. The CDR3 reads CASSSPGRRDTIYF. Here the CDR3 DNA reads TGTGCCAGCAGTTCACCAGGGCGTAGGGACACCATATATTTT.

The chain couples TRBV7-9 to TRBJ1-6; TRBD1 agrees at 7 bases. The CDR3 spans 19 residues. The V gene end was trimmed by 5 bases and the J gene end by 4 bases; junction bases not matched to a gene: 17. Germline V CDR1 and CDR2: SEHNR, FQNEAQ (reference sequence). The CDR3 nucleotides read TGTGCCAGCAGCCGTTCCCCCGGAGACAGGGTATGGTATAATTCACCCCTCCACTTT. Translation: CASSRSPGDRVWYNSPLHF. Full variable domain (remainder filled in from reference TRBV7-9 and TRBJ1-6): DTGVSQNPRHKITKRGQNVTFRCDPISEHNRLYWYRQTLGQGPEFLTYFQNEAQLEKSRLLSDRFSAERPKGSFSTLEIQRTEQGDSAMYLCASSRSPGDRVWYNSPLHFGNGTRLTVT.

The V and J genes are TRBV18 and TRBJ1-1, with 7 positions matching TRBD1. The CDR3 extends over 13 amino acids. Trimming removed 5 bases from V and 4 bases from J; junction bases left unmatched: 4. From germline, CDR1 is KGHSH and CDR2 LQKENI. CDR3 in amino acids: CASSNRGGTEAFF. The CDR3 DNA reads TGTGCCAGCTCAAACAGGGGAGGCACTGAAGCTTTCTTT.

This rearrangement joins TRBV19 to TRBJ1-3, with D possibly TRBD1 on 6 matching bases. The CDR3 covers 13 residues. Germline values: CDR1 LNHDA, CDR2 SQIVND (reference sequence). V was pared by 6 bases and J by 4 bases, with 10 bases between. CDR3 sequence reads: CASRSGAGNTIYF. The DNA of the CDR3 is TGTGCCAGTAGATCAGGGGCCGGAAACACCATATATTTT.

CDR3 in amino acids: CASSLDRGTREAFF. CDR3 nucleotides: TGTGCCAGCAGCTTAGACAGGGGGACGAGAGAAGCTTTCTTT. The V and J genes are TRBV7-2 and TRBJ1-1; TRBD1 agrees at 8 bases. Germline CDR1 and CDR2: SGHTA and FQGNSA. This CDR3 has 14 amino acids. V trimming: 1 base; J trimming: 8 bases; junction bases outside the gene matches: 6.

The chain recombines TRBV5-1 with TRBJ2-1; maybe TRBD2 (6 bases). The CDR3 has 18 residues. The V end was cut by 5 bases, the J end by 6 bases, with 27 bases between. Germline V gene sequence: CDR1 SGHRS, CDR2 YFSETQ. CDR3 nucleotide sequence: TGCGCCAGCAGTCGAGGAGGGGAAGTAAGCCGGAAACTCAATGAGCAGTTCTTC. It translates to CASSRGGEVSRKLNEQFF.

The V gene is TRBV9, the J gene TRBJ2-3; 11 bases line up with TRBD2. Germline lookup yields CDR1 SGDLS and CDR2 YYNGEE. This CDR3 spans 14 amino acids. V was clipped by 3 bases and J by 4 bases; unmatched bases: 1. CDR3 protein: CASSASGGSDTQYF. The CDR3 nucleotides are TGTGCCAGCAGCGCTAGCGGGGGGTCAGATACGCAGTATTTT.

The J gene is TRBJ2-2, the V gene TRBV5-1; D perhaps matches TRBD2 (6 bases). Germline-derived CDR1 and CDR2 are SGHRS and YFSETQ. V was trimmed by 0 bases and J by 5 bases, leaving 11 bases between them. The CDR3 covers 15 residues. This CDR3 is CASSLESSETGELFF. The CDR3, as DNA: TGCGCCAGCAGCTTGGAATCTAGCGAAACCGGGGAGCTGTTTTTT. The whole variable domain, remainder taken from reference TRBV5-1 and TRBJ2-2, is KAGVTQTPRYLIKTRGQQVTLSCSPISGHRSVSWYQQTPGQGLQFLFEYFSETQRNKGNFPGRFSGRQFSNSRSEMNVSTLELGDSALYLCASSLESSETGELFFGEGSRLTVL.